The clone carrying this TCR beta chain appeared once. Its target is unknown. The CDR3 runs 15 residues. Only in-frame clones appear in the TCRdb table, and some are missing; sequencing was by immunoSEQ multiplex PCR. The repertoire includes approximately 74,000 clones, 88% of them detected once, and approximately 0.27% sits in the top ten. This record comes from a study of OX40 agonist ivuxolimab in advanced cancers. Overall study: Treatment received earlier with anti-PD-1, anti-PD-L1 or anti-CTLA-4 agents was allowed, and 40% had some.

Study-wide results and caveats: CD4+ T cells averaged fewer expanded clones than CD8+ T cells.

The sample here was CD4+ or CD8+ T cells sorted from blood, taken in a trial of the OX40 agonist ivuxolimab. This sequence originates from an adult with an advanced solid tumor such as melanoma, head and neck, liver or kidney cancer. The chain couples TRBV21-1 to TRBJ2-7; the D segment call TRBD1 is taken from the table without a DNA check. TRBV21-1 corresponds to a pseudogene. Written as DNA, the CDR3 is TGTGCCAAGCCGGGACACCACGACATTACCTACGAGCAGTACTTC. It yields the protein CAKPGHHDITYEQYF.